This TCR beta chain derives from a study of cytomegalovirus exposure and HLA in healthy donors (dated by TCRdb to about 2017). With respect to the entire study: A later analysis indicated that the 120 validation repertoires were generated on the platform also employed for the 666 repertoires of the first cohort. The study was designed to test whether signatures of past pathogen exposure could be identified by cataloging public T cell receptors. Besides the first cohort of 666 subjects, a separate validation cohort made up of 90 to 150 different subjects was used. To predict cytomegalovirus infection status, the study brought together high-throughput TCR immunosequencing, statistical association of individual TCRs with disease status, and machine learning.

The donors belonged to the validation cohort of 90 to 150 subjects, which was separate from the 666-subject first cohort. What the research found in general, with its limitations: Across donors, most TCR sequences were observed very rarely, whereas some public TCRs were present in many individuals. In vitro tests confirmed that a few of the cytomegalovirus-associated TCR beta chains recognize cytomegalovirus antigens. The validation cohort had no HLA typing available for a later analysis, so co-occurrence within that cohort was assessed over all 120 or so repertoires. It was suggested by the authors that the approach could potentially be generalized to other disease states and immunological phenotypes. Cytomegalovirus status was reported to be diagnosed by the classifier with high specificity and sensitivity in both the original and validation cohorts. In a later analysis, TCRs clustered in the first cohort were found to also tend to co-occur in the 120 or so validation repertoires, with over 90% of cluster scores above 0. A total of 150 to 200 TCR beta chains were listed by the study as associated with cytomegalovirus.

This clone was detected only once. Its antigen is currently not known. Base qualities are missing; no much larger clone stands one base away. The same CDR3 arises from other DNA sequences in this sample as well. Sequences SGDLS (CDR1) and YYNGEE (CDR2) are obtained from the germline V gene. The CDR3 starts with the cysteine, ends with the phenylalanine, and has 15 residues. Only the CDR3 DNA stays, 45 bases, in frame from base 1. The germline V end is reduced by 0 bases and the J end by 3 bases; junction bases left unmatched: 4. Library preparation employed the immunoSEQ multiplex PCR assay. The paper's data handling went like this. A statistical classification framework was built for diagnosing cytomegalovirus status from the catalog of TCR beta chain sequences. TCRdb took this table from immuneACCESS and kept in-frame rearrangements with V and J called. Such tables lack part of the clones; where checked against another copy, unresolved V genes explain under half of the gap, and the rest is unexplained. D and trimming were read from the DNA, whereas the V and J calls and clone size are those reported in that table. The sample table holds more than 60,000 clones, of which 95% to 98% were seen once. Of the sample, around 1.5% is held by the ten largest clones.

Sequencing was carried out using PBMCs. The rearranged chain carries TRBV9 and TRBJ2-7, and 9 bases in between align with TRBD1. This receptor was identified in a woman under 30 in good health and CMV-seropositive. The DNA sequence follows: TGTGCCAGCAGCGTAGTTGGGGACAGGGACTACGAGCAGTACTTC. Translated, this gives CASSVVGDRDYEQYF.